This T cell receptor (beta chain) was captured by sequencing in a study of cytomegalovirus exposure and HLA in healthy donors. This CDR3 is 15 amino acids long. V lost 0 bases, J lost 7 bases, and 7 bases stayed unmatched. Germline CDR1 and CDR2: KGHSH and LQKENI. PCR was performed using 60 Vbeta and 13 Jbeta primers. Clones were read by immunoSEQ multiplex PCR, and TCRdb kept only the in-frame ones, dropping some. In the table there are fewer than 150,000 clones, just under 85% of which are singletons. Study-wide results and caveats: When a later analysis was performed, an Asian-associated ancestry cluster reportedly had fewer N-insertions than the roughly 700-donor mean. For most TCR sequences rarity was the rule, although some public TCRs occurred in many donors. More clonal expansion characterized HLA-associated TCR beta chains than equally common others in a later analysis.

With regard to this clone: Antigen unknown.

V usage is TRBV18 and J usage is TRBJ2-7, with 9 bases lining up with TRBD1. The sequenced material came from PBMCs. The clonotype originates from a man aged 40-49 years in good health and CMV-seropositive. The CDR3 is CASSPPDRGGREQYF. CDR3 nucleotides: TGTGCCAGCTCACCACCGGACAGGGGAGGAAGGGAGCAGTACTTC. Looking up the rest from reference TRBV18 and TRBJ2-7 gives the full variable domain: NAGVMQNPRHLVRRRGQEARLRCSPMKGHSHVYWYRQLPEEGLKFMVYLQKENIIDESGMPKERFSAEFPKEGPSILRIQQVVRGDSAAYFCASSPPDRGGREQYFGPGTRLTVT.